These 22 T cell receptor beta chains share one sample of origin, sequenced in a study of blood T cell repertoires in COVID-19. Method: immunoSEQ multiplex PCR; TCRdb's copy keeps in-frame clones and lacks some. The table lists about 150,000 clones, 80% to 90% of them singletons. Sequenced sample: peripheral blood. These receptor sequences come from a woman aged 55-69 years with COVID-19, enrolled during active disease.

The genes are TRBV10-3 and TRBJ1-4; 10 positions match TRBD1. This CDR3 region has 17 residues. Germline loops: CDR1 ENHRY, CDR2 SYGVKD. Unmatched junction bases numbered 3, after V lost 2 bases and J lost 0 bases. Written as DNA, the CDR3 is TGTGCCATCAGTGAGCCGGGACAGGGGTCAACTAATGAAAAACTGTTTTTT. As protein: CAISEPGQGSTNEKLFF.

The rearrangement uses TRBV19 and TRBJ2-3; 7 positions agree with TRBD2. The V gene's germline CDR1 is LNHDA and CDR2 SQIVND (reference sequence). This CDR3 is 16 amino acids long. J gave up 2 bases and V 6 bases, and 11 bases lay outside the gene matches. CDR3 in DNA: TGTGCCAGTAGGCGCGGGGGAAACCCCCCCACAGATACGCAGTATTTT. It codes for CASRRGGNPPTDTQYF.

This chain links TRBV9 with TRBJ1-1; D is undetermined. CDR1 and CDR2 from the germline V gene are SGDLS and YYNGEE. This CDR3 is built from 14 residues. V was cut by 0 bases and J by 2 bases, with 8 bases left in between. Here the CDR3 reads CASSVEPGNTEAFF. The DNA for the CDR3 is TGTGCCAGCAGCGTAGAGCCGGGAAACACTGAAGCTTTCTTT.

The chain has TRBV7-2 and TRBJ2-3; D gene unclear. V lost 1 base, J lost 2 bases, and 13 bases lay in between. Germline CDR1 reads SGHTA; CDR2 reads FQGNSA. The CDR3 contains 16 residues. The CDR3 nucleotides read TGTGCCAGCAGCTTAGTGTATTTCCCCTCCACAGATACGCAGTATTTT. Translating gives CASSLVYFPSTDTQYF.

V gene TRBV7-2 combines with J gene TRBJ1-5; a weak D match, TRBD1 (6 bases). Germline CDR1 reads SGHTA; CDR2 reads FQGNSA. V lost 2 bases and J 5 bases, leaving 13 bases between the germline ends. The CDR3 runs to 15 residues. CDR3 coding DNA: TGTGCCAGCAGCTTATCCACAGGGTCCTATCAGCCCCAGCATTTT. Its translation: CASSLSTGSYQPQHF.

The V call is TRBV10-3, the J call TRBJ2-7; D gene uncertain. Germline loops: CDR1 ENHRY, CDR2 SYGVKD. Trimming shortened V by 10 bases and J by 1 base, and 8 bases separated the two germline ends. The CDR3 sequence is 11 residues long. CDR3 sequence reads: CATAESYEQYF. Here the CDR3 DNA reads TGTGCCACCGCGGAGTCCTACGAGCAGTACTTC.

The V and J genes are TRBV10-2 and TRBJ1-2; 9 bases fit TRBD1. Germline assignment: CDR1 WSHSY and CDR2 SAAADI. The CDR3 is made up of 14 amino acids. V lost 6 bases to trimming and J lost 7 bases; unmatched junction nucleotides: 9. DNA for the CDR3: TGCGCCAGCAGCAGGGAGGGACAGGGAGTTGGCTACACCTTC. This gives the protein CASSREGQGVGYTF.

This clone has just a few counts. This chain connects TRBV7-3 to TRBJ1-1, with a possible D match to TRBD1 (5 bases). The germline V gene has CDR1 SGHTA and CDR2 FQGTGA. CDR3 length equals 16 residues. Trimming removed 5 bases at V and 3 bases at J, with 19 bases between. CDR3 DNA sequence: TGTGCCAGCAGCGATAGCCCCAGGGAAAGGGACACTGAAGCTTTCTTT. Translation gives CASSDSPRERDTEAFF.

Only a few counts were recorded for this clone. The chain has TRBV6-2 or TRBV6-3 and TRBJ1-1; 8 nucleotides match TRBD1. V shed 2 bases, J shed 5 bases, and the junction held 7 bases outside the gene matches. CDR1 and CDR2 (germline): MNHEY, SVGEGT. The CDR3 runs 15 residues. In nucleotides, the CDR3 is TGTGCCAGCAGTTACGGACAGGGTTGGGAGACTGAAGCTTTCTTT. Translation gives CASSYGQGWETEAFF.

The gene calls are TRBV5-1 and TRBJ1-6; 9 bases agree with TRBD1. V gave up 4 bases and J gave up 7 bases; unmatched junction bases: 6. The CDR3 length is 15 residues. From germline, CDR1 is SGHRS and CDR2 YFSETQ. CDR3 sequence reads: CASSPGQGDNSPLHF. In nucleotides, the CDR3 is TGCGCCAGCAGCCCGGGACAGGGAGACAATTCACCCCTCCACTTT.

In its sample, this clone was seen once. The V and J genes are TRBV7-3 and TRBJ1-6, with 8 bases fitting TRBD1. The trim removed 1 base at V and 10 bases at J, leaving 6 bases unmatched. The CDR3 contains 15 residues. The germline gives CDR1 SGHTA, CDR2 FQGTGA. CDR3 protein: CASSLRAGGESPLHF. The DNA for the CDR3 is TGTGCCAGCAGCTTAAGGGCAGGGGGCGAGTCACCCCTCCACTTT.

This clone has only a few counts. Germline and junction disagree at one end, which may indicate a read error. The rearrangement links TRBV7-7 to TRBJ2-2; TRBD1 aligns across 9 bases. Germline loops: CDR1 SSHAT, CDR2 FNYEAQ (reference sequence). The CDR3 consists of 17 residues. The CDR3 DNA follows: TGTGCTAGCAGCTTAGGCCCGGGACAGGGAAACACCGGGGAGCTGTTTTTT. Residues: CASSLGPGQGNTGELFF.

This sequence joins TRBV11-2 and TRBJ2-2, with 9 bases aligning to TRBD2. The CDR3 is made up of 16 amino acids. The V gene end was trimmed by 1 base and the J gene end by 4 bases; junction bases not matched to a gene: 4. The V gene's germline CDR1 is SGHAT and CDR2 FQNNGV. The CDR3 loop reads CASSLVRGGFTGELFF. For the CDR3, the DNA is TGTGCCAGCAGCTTAGTGCGGGGGGGATTCACCGGGGAGCTGTTTTTT.

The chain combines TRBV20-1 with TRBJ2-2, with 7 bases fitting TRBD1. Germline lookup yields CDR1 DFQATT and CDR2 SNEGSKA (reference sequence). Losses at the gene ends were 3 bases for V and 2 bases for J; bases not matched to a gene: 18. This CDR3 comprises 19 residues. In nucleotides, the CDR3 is TGCAGTGCTAGTTTGGGAACCGGGACAGTTTCGGTCAACACCGGGGAGCTGTTTTTT. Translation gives CSASLGTGTVSVNTGELFF.

The CDR3 is CASSLNRALETQYF. Here the CDR3 DNA reads TGCGCCAGCAGCTTGAACAGGGCGCTGGAGACCCAGTACTTC. The rearrangement joins TRBV5-1 to TRBJ2-5; TRBD1 might be the D (6 bases). Trimming removed 1 base at V and 5 bases at J, with 12 bases between. The CDR3 spans 14 residues. Germline CDR1 reads SGHRS; CDR2 reads YFSETQ.

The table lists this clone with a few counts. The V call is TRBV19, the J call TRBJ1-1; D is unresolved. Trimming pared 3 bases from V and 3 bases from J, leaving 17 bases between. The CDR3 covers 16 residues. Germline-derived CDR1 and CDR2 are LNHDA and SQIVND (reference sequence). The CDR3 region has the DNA TGTGCCAGTAGTATCGACACCGAGGGTGGTTACACTGAAGCTTTCTTT. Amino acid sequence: CASSIDTEGGYTEAFF.

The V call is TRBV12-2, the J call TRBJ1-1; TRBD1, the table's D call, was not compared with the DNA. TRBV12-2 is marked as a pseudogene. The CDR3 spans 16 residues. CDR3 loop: CASRPQDRVLNTEAFF. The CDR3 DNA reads TGTGCAAGTCGCCCTCAAGACAGGGTCCTAAACACTGAAGCTTTCTTT.

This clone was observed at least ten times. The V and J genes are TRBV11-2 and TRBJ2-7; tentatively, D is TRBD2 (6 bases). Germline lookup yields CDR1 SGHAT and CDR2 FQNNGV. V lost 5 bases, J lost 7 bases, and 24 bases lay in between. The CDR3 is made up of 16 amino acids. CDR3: CASSQAVWGVPGEQYF. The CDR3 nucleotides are TGTGCCAGCAGCCAGGCTGTTTGGGGGGTGCCCGGGGAGCAGTACTTC.

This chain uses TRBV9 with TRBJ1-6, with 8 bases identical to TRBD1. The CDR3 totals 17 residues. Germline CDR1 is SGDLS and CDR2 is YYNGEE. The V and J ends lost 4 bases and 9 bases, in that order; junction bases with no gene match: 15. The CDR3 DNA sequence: TGTGCCAGCAGCCGCGGACAGGGAAGGCTTGCTAGTTCACCCCTCCACTTT. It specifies CASSRGQGRLASSPLHF.

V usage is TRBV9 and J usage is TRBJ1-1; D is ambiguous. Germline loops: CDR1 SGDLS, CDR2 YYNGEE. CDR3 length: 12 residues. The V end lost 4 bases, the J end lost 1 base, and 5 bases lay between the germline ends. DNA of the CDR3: TGTGCCAGCAGCTTATCGAACACTGAAGCTTTCTTT. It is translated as CASSLSNTEAFF.

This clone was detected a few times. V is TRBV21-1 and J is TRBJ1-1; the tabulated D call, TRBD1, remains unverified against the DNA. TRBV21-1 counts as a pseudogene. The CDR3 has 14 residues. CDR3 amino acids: CASSATPKNTEAFF. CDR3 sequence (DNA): TGTGCCAGCAGCGCGACACCTAAGAACACTGAAGCTTTCTTT.

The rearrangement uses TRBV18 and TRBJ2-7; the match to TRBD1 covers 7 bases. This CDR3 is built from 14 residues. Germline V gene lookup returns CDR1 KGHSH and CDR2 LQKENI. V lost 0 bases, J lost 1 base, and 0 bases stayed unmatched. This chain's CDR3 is CASSPPDRSYEQYF. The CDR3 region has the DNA TGTGCCAGCTCACCACCGGACAGGTCCTACGAGCAGTACTTC.